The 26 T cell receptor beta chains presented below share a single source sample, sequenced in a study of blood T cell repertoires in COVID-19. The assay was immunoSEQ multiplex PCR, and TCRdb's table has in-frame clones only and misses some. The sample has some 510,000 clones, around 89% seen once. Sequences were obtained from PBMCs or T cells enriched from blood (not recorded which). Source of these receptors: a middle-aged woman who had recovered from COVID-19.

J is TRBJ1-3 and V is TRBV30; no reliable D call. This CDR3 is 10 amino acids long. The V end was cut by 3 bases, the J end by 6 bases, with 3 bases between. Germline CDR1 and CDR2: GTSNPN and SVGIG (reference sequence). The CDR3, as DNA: TGTGCCTGGAGCAAAAACACCATATATTTT. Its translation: CAWSKNTIYF.

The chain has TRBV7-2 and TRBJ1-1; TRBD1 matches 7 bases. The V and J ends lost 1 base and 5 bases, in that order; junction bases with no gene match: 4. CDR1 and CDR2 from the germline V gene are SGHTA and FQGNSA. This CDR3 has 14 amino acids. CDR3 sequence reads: CASSLEGAGTEAFF. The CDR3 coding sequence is TGTGCCAGCAGCTTAGAGGGGGCGGGGACTGAAGCTTTCTTT.

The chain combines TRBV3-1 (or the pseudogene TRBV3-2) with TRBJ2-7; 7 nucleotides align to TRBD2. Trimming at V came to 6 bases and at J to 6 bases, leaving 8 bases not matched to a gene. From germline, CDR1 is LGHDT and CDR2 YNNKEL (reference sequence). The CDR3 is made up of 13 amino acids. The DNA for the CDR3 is TGTGCCAGCAGGGATAGACTAGCTGGCGAGCAGTACTTC. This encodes CASRDRLAGEQYF.

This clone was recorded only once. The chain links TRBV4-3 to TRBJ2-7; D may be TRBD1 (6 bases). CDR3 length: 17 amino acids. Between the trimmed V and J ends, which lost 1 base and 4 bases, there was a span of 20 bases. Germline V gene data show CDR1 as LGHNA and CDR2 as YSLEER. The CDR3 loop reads CASSQGPGMGAQYEQYF. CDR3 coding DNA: TGCGCCAGCAGCCAAGGCCCAGGGATGGGGGCCCAATACGAGCAGTACTTC.

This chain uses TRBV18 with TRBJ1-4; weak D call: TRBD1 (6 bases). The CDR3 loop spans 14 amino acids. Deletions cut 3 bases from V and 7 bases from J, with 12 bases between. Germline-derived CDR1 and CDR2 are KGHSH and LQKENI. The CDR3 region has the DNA TGTGCCAGCTCACCCGAACGGGACATTGAAAAACTGTTTTTT. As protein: CASSPERDIEKLFF.

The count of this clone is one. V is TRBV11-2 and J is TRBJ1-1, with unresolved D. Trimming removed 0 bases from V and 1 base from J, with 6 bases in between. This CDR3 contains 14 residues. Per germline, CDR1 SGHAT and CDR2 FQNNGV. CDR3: CASSLEAWNTEAFF. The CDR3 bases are TGTGCCAGCAGCTTAGAAGCCTGGAACACTGAAGCTTTCTTT.

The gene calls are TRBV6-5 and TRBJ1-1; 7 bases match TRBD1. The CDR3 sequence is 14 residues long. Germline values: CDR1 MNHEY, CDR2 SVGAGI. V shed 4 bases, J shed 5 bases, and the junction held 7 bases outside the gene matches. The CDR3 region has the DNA TGTGCCAGCAGTTCAGGACAGGCGGGGACTGAAGCTTTCTTT. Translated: CASSSGQAGTEAFF.

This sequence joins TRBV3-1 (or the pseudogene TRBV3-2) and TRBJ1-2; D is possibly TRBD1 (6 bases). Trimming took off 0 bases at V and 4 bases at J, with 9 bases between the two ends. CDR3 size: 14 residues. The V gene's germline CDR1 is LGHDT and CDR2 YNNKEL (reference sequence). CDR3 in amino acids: CASSQEGAGYGYTF. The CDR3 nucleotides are TGTGCCAGCAGCCAAGAGGGGGCGGGCTATGGCTACACCTTC.

In nucleotides, the CDR3 is TGTGCCGGGACCTCGGACAGAGGCTATGGCTACACCTTC. Amino acids: CAGTSDRGYGYTF. V and J are TRBV19 and TRBJ1-2; possible D gene TRBD1, 6 bases. Germline CDR1 reads LNHDA; CDR2 reads SQIVND (reference sequence). There are 13 residues in the CDR3. The V end lost 11 bases, the J end lost 4 bases, and 17 bases lay between the germline ends.

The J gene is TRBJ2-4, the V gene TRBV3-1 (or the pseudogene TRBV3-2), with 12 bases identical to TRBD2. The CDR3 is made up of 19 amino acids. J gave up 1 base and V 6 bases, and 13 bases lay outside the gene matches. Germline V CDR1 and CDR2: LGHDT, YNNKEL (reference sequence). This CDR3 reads CASSPLTSGRRGAKNIQYF. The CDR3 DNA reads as TGTGCCAGCAGTCCGTTGACTAGCGGGAGAAGGGGTGCCAAAAACATTCAGTACTTC.

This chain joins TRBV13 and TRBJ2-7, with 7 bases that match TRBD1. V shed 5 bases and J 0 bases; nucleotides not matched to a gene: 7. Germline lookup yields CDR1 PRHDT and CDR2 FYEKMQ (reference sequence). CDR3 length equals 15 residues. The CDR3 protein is CASSEMTGSSYEQYF. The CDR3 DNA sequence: TGTGCCAGCAGCGAAATGACAGGGAGCTCCTACGAGCAGTACTTC. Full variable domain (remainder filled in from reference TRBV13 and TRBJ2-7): AAGVIQSPRHLIKEKRETATLKCYPIPRHDTVYWYQQGPGQDPQFLISFYEKMQSDKGSIPDRFSAQQFSDYHSELNMSSLELGDSALYFCASSEMTGSSYEQYFGPGTRLTVT.

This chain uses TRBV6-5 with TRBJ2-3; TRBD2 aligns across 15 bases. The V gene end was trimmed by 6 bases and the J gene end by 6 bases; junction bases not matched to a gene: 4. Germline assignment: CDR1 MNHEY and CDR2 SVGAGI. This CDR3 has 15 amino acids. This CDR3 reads CASRRTSGRVDTQYF. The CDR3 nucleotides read TGTGCCAGCAGGCGGACTAGCGGGAGGGTTGATACGCAGTATTTT.

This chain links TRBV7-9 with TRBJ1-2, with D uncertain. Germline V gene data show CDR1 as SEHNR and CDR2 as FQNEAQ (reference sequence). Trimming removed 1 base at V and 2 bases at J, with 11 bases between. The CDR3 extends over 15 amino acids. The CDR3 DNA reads TGTGCCAGCAGCTTAGGTACAGCGGTGAACTATGGCTACACCTTC. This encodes CASSLGTAVNYGYTF.

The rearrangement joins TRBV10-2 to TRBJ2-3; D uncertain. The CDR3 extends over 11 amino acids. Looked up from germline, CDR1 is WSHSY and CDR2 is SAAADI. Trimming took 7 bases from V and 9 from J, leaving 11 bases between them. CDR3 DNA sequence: TGCGCCAGCATGCCGCGGATGACGCAGTATTTT. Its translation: CASMPRMTQYF.

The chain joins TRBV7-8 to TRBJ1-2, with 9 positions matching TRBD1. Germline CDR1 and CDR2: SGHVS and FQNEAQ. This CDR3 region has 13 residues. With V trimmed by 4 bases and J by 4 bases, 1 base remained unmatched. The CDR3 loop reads CASSSDRGYGYTF. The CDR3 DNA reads TGTGCCAGCAGCTCGGACAGGGGCTATGGCTACACCTTC.

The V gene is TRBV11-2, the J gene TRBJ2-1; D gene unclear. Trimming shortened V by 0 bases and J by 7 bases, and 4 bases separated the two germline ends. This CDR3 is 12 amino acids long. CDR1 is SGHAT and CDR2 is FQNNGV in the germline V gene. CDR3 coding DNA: TGTGCCAGCAGCTTAGATAAAAATGAGCAGTTCTTC. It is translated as CASSLDKNEQFF.

CDR3 loop: CASSFGLTGNQNTEAFF. CDR3 DNA sequence: TGCGCCAGCAGCTTCGGCCTGACAGGGAACCAGAACACTGAAGCTTTCTTT. The chain combines TRBV5-1 with TRBJ1-1, with 7 bases identical to TRBD1. The CDR3 has 17 amino acids. The V and J ends lost 2 bases and 1 base, in that order; junction bases with no gene match: 11. Germline V gives CDR1 SGHRS, CDR2 YFSETQ. Combining the CDR3 with reference TRBV5-1 and TRBJ1-1 gives the whole variable domain KAGVTQTPRYLIKTRGQQVTLSCSPISGHRSVSWYQQTPGQGLQFLFEYFSETQRNKGNFPGRFSGRQFSNSRSEMNVSTLELGDSALYLCASSFGLTGNQNTEAFFGQGTRLTVV.

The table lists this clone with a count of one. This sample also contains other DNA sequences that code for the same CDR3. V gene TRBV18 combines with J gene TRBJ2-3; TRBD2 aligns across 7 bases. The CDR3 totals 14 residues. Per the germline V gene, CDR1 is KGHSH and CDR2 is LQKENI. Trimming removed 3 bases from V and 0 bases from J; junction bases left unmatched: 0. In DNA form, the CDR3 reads TGTGCCAGCTCACCTAGCGGGAGCACAGATACGCAGTATTTT. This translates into CASSPSGSTDTQYF.

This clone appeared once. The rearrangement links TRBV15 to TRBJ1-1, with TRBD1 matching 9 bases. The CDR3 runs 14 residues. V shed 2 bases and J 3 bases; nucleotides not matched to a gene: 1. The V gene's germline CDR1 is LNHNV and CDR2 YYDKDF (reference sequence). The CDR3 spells CATSRRQGDTEAFF. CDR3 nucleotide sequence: TGTGCCACCAGCAGACGACAGGGGGACACTGAAGCTTTCTTT.

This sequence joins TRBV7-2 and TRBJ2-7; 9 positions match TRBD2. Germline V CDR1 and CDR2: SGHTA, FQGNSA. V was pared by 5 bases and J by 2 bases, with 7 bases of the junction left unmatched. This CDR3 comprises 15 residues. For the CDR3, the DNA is TGTGCCAGCAGCCTCCTCCGACTAGCGGCCTACGAGCAGTACTTC. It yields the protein CASSLLRLAAYEQYF.

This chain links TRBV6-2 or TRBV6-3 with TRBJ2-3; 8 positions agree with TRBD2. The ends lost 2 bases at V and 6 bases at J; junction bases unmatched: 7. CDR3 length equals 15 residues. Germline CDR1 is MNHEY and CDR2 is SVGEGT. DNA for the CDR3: TGTGCCAGCAGTTACAATGCGGGAGGAGGGGATACGCAGTATTTT. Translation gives CASSYNAGGGDTQYF.

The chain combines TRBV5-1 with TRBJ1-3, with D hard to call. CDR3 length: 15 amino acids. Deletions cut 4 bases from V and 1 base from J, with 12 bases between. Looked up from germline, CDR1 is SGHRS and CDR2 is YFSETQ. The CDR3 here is CASSNGRSSGNTIYF. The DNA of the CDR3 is TGCGCCAGCAGCAACGGGAGGTCTTCTGGAAACACCATATATTTT. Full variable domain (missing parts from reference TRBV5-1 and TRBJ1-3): KAGVTQTPRYLIKTRGQQVTLSCSPISGHRSVSWYQQTPGQGLQFLFEYFSETQRNKGNFPGRFSGRQFSNSRSEMNVSTLELGDSALYLCASSNGRSSGNTIYFGEGSWLTVV.

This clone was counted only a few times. In DNA form, the CDR3 reads TGTGCCAGCAGCTTAGGTGTTAGCGGGATAGCCGGGGAGCTGTTTTTT. Encoded protein: CASSLGVSGIAGELFF. The chain couples TRBV11-2 to TRBJ2-2; 8 bases are shared with TRBD2. The length of the CDR3 is 16 residues. V shed 1 base, J shed 6 bases, and the junction held 7 bases outside the gene matches. Germline-derived CDR1 and CDR2 are SGHAT and FQNNGV.

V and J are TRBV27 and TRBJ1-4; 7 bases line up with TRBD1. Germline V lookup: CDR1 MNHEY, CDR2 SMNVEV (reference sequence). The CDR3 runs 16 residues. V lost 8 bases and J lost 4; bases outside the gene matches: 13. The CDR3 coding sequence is TGTGCCAGCGCCTGGGGTCCCGGGACAGTTAATGAAAAACTGTTTTTT. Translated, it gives CASAWGPGTVNEKLFF.

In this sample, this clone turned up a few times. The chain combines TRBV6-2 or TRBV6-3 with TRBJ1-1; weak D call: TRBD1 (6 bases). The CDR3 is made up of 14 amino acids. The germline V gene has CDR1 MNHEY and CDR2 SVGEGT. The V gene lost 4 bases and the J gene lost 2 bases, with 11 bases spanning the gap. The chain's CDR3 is CASSSTGSNTEAFF. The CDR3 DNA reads TGTGCCAGCAGTTCTACAGGGTCAAACACTGAAGCTTTCTTT.

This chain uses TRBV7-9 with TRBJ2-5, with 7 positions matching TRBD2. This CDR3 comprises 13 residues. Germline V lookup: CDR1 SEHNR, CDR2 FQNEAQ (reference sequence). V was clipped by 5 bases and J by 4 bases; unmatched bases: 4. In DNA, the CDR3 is TGTGCCAGCAGCGAGTGGGGGGGAGAGACCCAGTACTTC. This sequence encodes CASSEWGGETQYF.